Listed below are T cell receptor beta chains from one sample, sequenced in a study of blood T cells in healthy people across ages. TCRdb reprocessed the 5' RACE reads with MiXCR, giving one entry per CDR3 protein. The table records roughly 730,000 distinct CDR3 sequences, 56% of them present only once. The sample consisted of blood. The receptors shown here come from a man between 40 and 49 years old in good health. Both conserved end residues are part of each CDR3. The D gene is left open where the match is weak. Not all rows give a size; the values are once, few, many and, for expanded clones, a class.

>TRBJ2-5|NA|many|TRBV10-3
CAIRDKETQYF
TGTGCCATCAGAGACAAGGAGACCCAGTACTTC
>TRBJ2-6|NA|few|TRBV12-3/TRBV12-4
CASTKALGANVLTF
TGTGCCAGCACAAAGGCTTTGGGGGCCAACGTCCTGACTTTC
>TRBJ2-1|TRBD2|NA|TRBV12-3/TRBV12-4
CASSLSAGGPVGEQFF
TGTGCCAGCAGTTTATCAGCGGGGGGGCCTGTCGGTGAGCAGTTCTTC
>TRBJ2-3|NA|few|TRBV25-1
CASSGLYLQGTDTQYF
TGTGCCAGCAGTGGACTTTATTTGCAGGGTACAGATACGCAGTATTTT
>TRBJ1-3|NA|NA|TRBV7-2
CASSLAPLSSGNTIYF
TGTGCCAGCAGCTTAGCTCCGTTGTCCTCTGGAAACACCATATATTTT
>TRBJ2-1|NA|NA|TRBV29-1
CSADVQLNEQFF
TGCAGCGCAGATGTCCAGCTCAATGAGCAGTTCTTC
>TRBJ2-7|NA|NA|TRBV20-1
CSASPDGYWEQYF
TGCAGTGCTAGTCCGGACGGCTACTGGGAGCAGTACTTC
>TRBJ2-7|NA|NA|TRBV5-5
CASSFRNGAREQYF
TGTGCCAGCAGCTTTCGCAACGGAGCCAGGGAGCAGTACTTC
>TRBJ1-2|TRBD1|few|TRBV29-1
CSVRQGLNYGYTF
TGCAGCGTGCGACAGGGTCTAAACTATGGCTACACCTTC
>TRBJ2-7|NA|NA|TRBV5-4
CASSLLQGSFEQYF
TGTGCCAGCAGCTTGCTACAGGGTTCGTTCGAGCAGTACTTC
>TRBJ2-3|TRBD2|few|TRBV7-2
CASSLRDGGGFTDTQYF
TGTGCCAGCAGCTTAAGGGACGGCGGGGGTTTCACAGATACGCAGTATTTT
>TRBJ2-1|NA|NA|TRBV7-2
CASSYHYEQFF
TGTGCCAGCAGCTATCACTACGAGCAGTTCTTC
>TRBJ2-5|NA|NA|TRBV5-1
CASSSAGGYNEQYF
TGCGCCAGCAGCTCCGCGGGTGGCTACAATGAGCAGTACTTC
>TRBJ1-6|NA|NA|TRBV9
CASSVELARNSPLHF
TGTGCCAGCAGCGTAGAGCTTGCAAGAAATTCACCCCTCCACTTT
>TRBJ2-6|NA|NA|TRBV7-3
CASSLPGQSGANVLTF
TGTGCCAGCAGCTTACCAGGACAGTCTGGGGCCAACGTCCTGACTTTC
>TRBJ2-3|NA|NA|TRBV27
CASSFRGARTDTQYF
TGTGCCAGCAGTTTTCGGGGGGCGCGGACAGATACGCAGTATTTT
>TRBJ1-2|TRBD1|NA|TRBV29-1
CSVGGQGSSYTF
TGCAGCGTCGGCGGACAGGGGAGTAGCTACACCTTC
>TRBJ2-1|TRBD1|NA|TRBV7-9
CASSSPGQGLFNEQFF
TGTGCCAGCAGCTCCCCGGGACAGGGATTATTCAATGAGCAGTTCTTC
>TRBJ2-1|NA|NA|TRBV7-2
CASSLVPTAMTYNEQFF
TGTGCCAGCAGCTTAGTGCCCACCGCCATGACCTACAATGAGCAGTTCTTC
>TRBJ2-2|TRBD1|NA|TRBV4-2
CASSQVQGMNTGELFF
TGTGCCAGCAGCCAGGTACAGGGGATGAACACCGGGGAGCTGTTTTTT
>TRBJ2-7|NA|many|TRBV28
CASRTGTYEQYF
TGTGCCAGCAGAACGGGAACCTACGAGCAGTACTTC
>TRBJ2-7|NA|NA|TRBV29-1
CSVESGVYEQYF
TGCAGCGTTGAATCAGGGGTCTACGAGCAGTACTTC
>TRBJ2-7|NA|NA|TRBV5-1
CASSLEGHSYEQYF
TGCGCCAGCAGCTTGGAAGGACACTCCTACGAGCAGTACTTC
>TRBJ1-1|TRBD1|NA|TRBV7-9
CASSLTGGAGAFF
TGTGCCAGCAGCCTGACAGGGGGCGCGGGGGCTTTCTTT
>TRBJ2-5|NA|NA|TRBV24-1
CATSTRWGEQYF
TGTGCCACCAGCACTCGTTGGGGGGAGCAGTACTTC
>TRBJ2-3|NA|NA|TRBV7-2
CASSLPPPGDTQYF
TGTGCCAGCAGCCTACCGCCCCCGGGAGATACGCAGTATTTT
>TRBJ1-4|NA|NA|TRBV25-1
CASSSNRIGEKLFF
TGTGCCAGCAGCTCGAATAGGATTGGTGAAAAACTGTTTTTT
>TRBJ2-5|TRBD1|NA|TRBV15
CATSRDVRDSQETQYF
TGTGCCACCAGCAGAGATGTCCGGGACAGCCAAGAGACCCAGTACTTC
>TRBJ2-5|NA|NA|TRBV7-2
CASSLVVSGEETQYF
TGTGCCAGCAGCTTAGTAGTATCCGGAGAAGAGACCCAGTACTTC
>TRBJ1-1|NA|NA|TRBV5-1
CASSLGTGQNTEAFF
TGCGCCAGCAGCTTGGGAACAGGACAGAACACTGAAGCTTTCTTT
>TRBJ1-4|NA|NA|TRBV10-3
CAIKEQSTDEKLFF
TGTGCCATCAAGGAACAGAGCACTGATGAAAAACTGTTTTTT
>TRBJ1-1|NA|once|TRBV7-8
CASRGGGMRTEAFF
TGTGCCAGCAGGGGCGGAGGTATGAGGACTGAAGCTTTCTTT
>TRBJ1-1|NA|NA|TRBV11-3
CASSLGWAGYEAFF
TGTGCCAGCAGCTTAGGATGGGCAGGGTATGAAGCTTTCTTT
>TRBJ1-5|NA|few|TRBV10-3
CATEGGDGNQPQHF
TGTGCCACGGAGGGGGGTGATGGCAATCAGCCCCAGCATTTT
>TRBJ2-7|NA|few|TRBV7-2
CASSLDHNYEQYF
TGTGCCAGCAGCTTAGATCACAATTACGAGCAGTACTTC
>TRBJ2-3|TRBD1|NA|TRBV12-5
CASGSRDRATETQYF
TGTGCTAGTGGTTCCCGGGACAGAGCCACAGAGACGCAGTATTTT
>TRBJ2-6|TRBD1|NA|TRBV7-9
CASSWPGDRGRKSGANVLTF
TGTGCCAGCAGCTGGCCAGGGGACAGGGGTAGAAAATCTGGGGCCAACGTCCTGACTTTC
>TRBJ2-3|TRBD1|NA|TRBV5-1
CASSLGQGDYRYTQYF
TGCGCCAGCAGCTTAGGACAGGGGGATTATCGATATACGCAGTATTTT
>TRBJ2-1|TRBD2|NA|TRBV7-9
CASPSRGSNNGQFF
TGTGCCAGCCCCTCCCGCGGGAGCAACAATGGGCAGTTCTTC
>TRBJ1-2|TRBD1|NA|TRBV7-3
CASGQGAPQGYGYTF
TGTGCCAGCGGACAGGGGGCGCCCCAGGGGTATGGCTACACCTTC
>TRBJ2-3|NA|NA|TRBV29-1
CSVVGVGSTQYF
TGCAGCGTTGTTGGTGTTGGAAGTACGCAGTATTTT